The 8 T cell receptor beta chains below come from one sample, sequenced in a study of blood T cells in healthy people across ages. For the second PCR, which ran for roughly 7 to 11 cycles, a sample-barcoded 5' primer and a J-beta primer mix were used. TCRdb itself ran the 5' RACE reads through MiXCR, one entry per CDR3 protein. The table shows 550,000 to 700,000 distinct CDR3 sequences, with 27% occurring only once. Source material: blood. These TCRs come from an older woman in good health.

J is TRBJ2-1 and V is TRBV20-1, with TRBD1 identical over 10 bases. The germline V gene encodes CDR1 DFQATT and CDR2 SNEGSKA (reference sequence). With V trimmed by 6 bases and J by 5 bases, 4 bases remained unmatched. This CDR3 contains 13 residues. The CDR3 protein is CSARTGGDNEQFF. The CDR3 DNA is TGCAGTGCGCGGACAGGGGGGGACAATGAGCAGTTCTTC.

The chain joins TRBV7-2 to TRBJ2-5; 9 nucleotides match TRBD2. CDR1 is SGHTA, CDR2 FQGNSA, per germline. The ends lost 1 base at V and 5 bases at J; junction bases unmatched: 5. CDR3 size: 15 residues. Written as DNA, the CDR3 is TGTGCCAGCAGCTTAGAAGCGGGGGGTGGGGAGACCCAGTACTTC. Protein product: CASSLEAGGGETQYF.

The V call is TRBV6-2 or TRBV6-3, the J call TRBJ2-3; a possible D gene is TRBD1 (5 bases). The germline CDR1 and CDR2 sequences are MNHEY and SVGEGT. The CDR3 totals 14 residues. V was pared by 2 bases and J by 4 bases, with 10 bases between. The CDR3 spells CASSYQDRSDTQYF. The CDR3 DNA reads TGTGCCAGCAGTTACCAAGACAGATCAGATACGCAGTATTTT.

The chain employs TRBV7-2 and TRBJ2-7; unclear D gene. The CDR3 runs to 16 residues. Between the trimmed V and J ends, which lost 5 bases and 0 bases, there was a span of 17 bases. Germline values: CDR1 SGHTA, CDR2 FQGNSA. CDR3 nucleotides: TGTGCCAGCAGCCGGCAGCCGCCAGAAATCTCCTACGAGCAGTACTTC. Protein sequence: CASSRQPPEISYEQYF.

In this sample, this clonotype turned up a few times. Sequence at one end of the junction differs from germline and may be a read error. The chain couples TRBV6-5 to TRBJ2-7; D remains ambiguous. The germline V gene encodes CDR1 MNHEY and CDR2 SVGAGI. This CDR3 spans 14 amino acids. CDR3 amino acids: CASSYSRQTYEQYF. The CDR3 nucleotides read TGTGCCAGCAGTTACTCGAGGCAGACCTATGAGCAGTACTTC.

This clonotype was detected many times. The chain is built from TRBV7-9 and TRBJ1-4; D is perhaps TRBD1 (6 bases). With 5 bases removed from V and 4 bases from J, the gap between germline ends came to 11 bases. Germline V gene sequence: CDR1 SEHNR, CDR2 FQNEAQ (reference sequence). This CDR3 comprises 14 residues. CDR3: CASSQQGFNEKLFF. As DNA, the CDR3 is TGTGCCAGCAGCCAACAGGGTTTTAATGAAAAACTGTTTTTT.

The V call is TRBV4-3, the J call TRBJ2-1; tentatively, D is TRBD2 (5 bases). There are 17 residues in the CDR3. CDR1 and CDR2 from the germline V gene are LGHNA and YSLEER. Trimming took 0 bases from V and 2 from J, leaving 14 bases between them. The CDR3 DNA reads as TGCGCCAGCAGCCAAGAAGGGAGCGGAACAACCTACAATGAGCAGTTCTTC. As protein: CASSQEGSGTTYNEQFF.

The chain combines TRBV20-1 with TRBJ2-5, with TRBD2 matching over 11 bases. Looked up from germline, CDR1 is DFQATT and CDR2 is SNEGSKA (reference sequence). The trim removed 3 bases at V and 1 base at J, leaving 4 bases unmatched. The CDR3 is 15 amino acids. The CDR3 region has the DNA TGCAGTGCTAGGGAACTAGCGGGGGCCCAAGAGACCCAGTACTTC. Encoded protein: CSARELAGAQETQYF.